These 12 T cell receptor beta chains were sequenced from one sample in a study of cytomegalovirus exposure and HLA in healthy donors. The PCR contained 60 Vbeta and 13 Jbeta primers. Sequencing was performed with immunoSEQ multiplex PCR; in TCRdb, only in-frame clones are kept and a portion is missing. The sample includes over 100,000 clones, over 65% of them seen just once. Sequenced material: PBMCs. The receptors come from a middle-aged woman in good health and CMV-seropositive.

V gene TRBV28 combines with J gene TRBJ1-5; D is ambiguous. CDR3 length: 15 amino acids. Germline CDR1 MDHEN, CDR2 SYDVKM. Trimming pared 2 bases from V and 0 bases from J, leaving 8 bases between. CDR3: CASSLGGASNQPQHF. The CDR3 coding sequence is TGTGCCAGCAGTTTAGGCGGCGCTAGCAATCAGCCCCAGCATTTT.

A few counts support this clone. The chain couples TRBV28 to TRBJ2-7; no reliable D call. CDR1 is MDHEN and CDR2 is SYDVKM in the germline V gene. V dropped 2 bases and J dropped 6 bases, with 14 bases sitting between them. The CDR3 extends over 14 amino acids. For the CDR3, the DNA is TGTGCCAGCAGTTTAGTGAGGCCTCTCAGCGAGCAGTACTTC. This codes for CASSLVRPLSEQYF.

J is TRBJ2-2 and V is TRBV6-1; D uncertain. Trimming left V 4 bases short and J 5 bases short, with 14 bases between. The CDR3 consists of 15 residues. The germline gives CDR1 MNHNS, CDR2 SASEGT. CDR3 protein: CASSGGLAPTGELFF. DNA for the CDR3: TGTGCCAGCAGTGGAGGATTGGCGCCAACCGGGGAGCTGTTTTTT.

Remarks on this clone: This is likely an artifact of a read error, given a far larger clone one base away. The chain combines TRBV5-6 with TRBJ1-1; 8 nucleotides line up with TRBD1. CDR3 length equals 16 residues. Unmatched junction bases numbered 4, after V lost 0 bases and J lost 0 bases. In germline, CDR1 is SGHDT, CDR2 YYEEEE. CDR3 sequence (DNA): TGTGCCAGCAGCTTGGCCGGGACAGGACTGAACACTGAAGCTTTCTTT. Protein: CASSLAGTGLNTEAFF.

The chain couples TRBV5-1 to TRBJ1-3, with D hard to call. The CDR3 totals 15 residues. Germline CDR1 is SGHRS and CDR2 is YFSETQ. Trimming removed 4 bases at V and 0 bases at J, with 11 bases between. The CDR3 DNA reads as TGCGCCAGCAGCGTTGGGCCCGACTCTGGAAACACCATATATTTT. Its translation is CASSVGPDSGNTIYF.

The chain uses TRBV6-1 and TRBJ2-3; no reliable D call. The V end was cut by 9 bases, the J end by 1 base, with 11 bases between. The CDR3 is made up of 13 amino acids. Germline CDR1 is MNHNS and CDR2 is SASEGT. Here the CDR3 DNA reads TGTGCCAGTCTCGACTGGGGCACAGATACGCAGTATTTT. Translated: CASLDWGTDTQYF.

The chain uses TRBV7-9 and TRBJ1-5; possible D gene TRBD1, 5 bases. Trimming left V 8 bases short and J 4 bases short, with 12 bases between. The CDR3 totals 13 residues. The germline V gene has CDR1 SEHNR and CDR2 FQNEAQ (reference sequence). CDR3 nucleotides: TGTGCCAGCGGCCAGGGATTTAATCAGCCCCAGCATTTT. Amino acids: CASGQGFNQPQHF.

The gene calls are TRBV18 and TRBJ2-3, with 10 bases lining up with TRBD2. The CDR3 consists of 16 residues. Germline values: CDR1 KGHSH, CDR2 LQKENI. The trim removed 0 bases at V and 4 bases at J, leaving 4 bases unmatched. As DNA, the CDR3 is TGTGCCAGCTCACCACCGGGGACTAGCGTTCCAGATACGCAGTATTTT. Amino acid sequence: CASSPPGTSVPDTQYF.

The chain couples TRBV9 to TRBJ2-3; TRBD2 is a possible D gene (7 bases). Germline lookup yields CDR1 SGDLS and CDR2 YYNGEE. This CDR3 comprises 14 residues. V dropped 0 bases and J dropped 4 bases, with 9 bases sitting between them. The CDR3 spells CASSVGGGADTQYF. CDR3 DNA: TGTGCCAGCAGCGTAGGGGGGGGCGCAGATACGCAGTATTTT. The full variable domain, with the rest looked up from reference TRBV9 and TRBJ2-3, is DSGVTQTPKHLITATGQRVTLRCSPRSGDLSVYWYQQSLDQGLQFLIQYYNGEERAKGNILERFSAQQFPDLHSELNLSSLELGDSALYFCASSVGGGADTQYFGPGTRLTVL.

The gene calls are TRBV6-1 and TRBJ1-5; D not certain. This CDR3 contains 14 residues. V lost 5 bases to trimming and J lost 6 bases, with 14 bases between them. In germline, CDR1 is MNHNS, CDR2 SASEGT. The DNA for the CDR3 is TGTGCCAGCAGTCTGGCGGCGGTTTTTCAGCCCCAGCATTTT. This codes for CASSLAAVFQPQHF.

The V gene is TRBV6-6, the J gene TRBJ1-2; D unresolved. CDR3 length equals 14 residues. CDR1 and CDR2 (germline): MNHNY, SVGAGI (reference sequence). Trimming cost V 6 bases and J 0 bases, with 11 bases left between them. The CDR3 is CASSRTDSNYGYTF. The CDR3 DNA is TGTGCCAGCAGCCGGACTGATTCTAACTATGGCTACACCTTC.

This clone was observed a few times. V is TRBV4-2 and J is TRBJ2-7; 10 positions agree with TRBD1. This CDR3 contains 16 residues. The ends lost 4 bases at V and 7 bases at J; junction bases unmatched: 13. In germline, CDR1 is LGHNA, CDR2 YNFKEQ. CDR3 sequence reads: CASSPSAGQGSEEQYF. In DNA form, the CDR3 reads TGTGCCAGCAGCCCTTCCGCGGGACAGGGGAGCGAAGAGCAGTACTTC.